The 29 T cell receptor beta chains in this list originate from one sample, sequenced in a study of shared T cell receptors in the human thymus. Repertoires were generated with immunoSEQ multiplex PCR, while TCRdb's copy carries only in-frame clones and drops some. The sample contains about 660,000 clones, approximately 90% of which appear only once. The sample was also reused in another study, on human thymus T cells.

The sample was thymocytes. The source of these receptors is a boy under two years old with a congenital heart defect.

V gene TRBV10-3 combines with J gene TRBJ2-2; TRBD2 aligns across 10 bases. J lost 1 base, V lost 4 bases, and 3 bases had no gene match. Germline V gene lookup returns CDR1 ENHRY and CDR2 SYGVKD. CDR3 length: 16 residues. CDR3 sequence reads: CAISGRLAGNTGELFF. The CDR3 nucleotides read TGTGCCATCAGTGGCCGACTAGCGGGGAACACCGGGGAGCTGTTTTTT.

This rearrangement joins TRBV15 to TRBJ2-5; D possibly corresponds to TRBD1 (5 bases). The DNA end favors TRBJ2-7, so the J call may be wrong. The length of the CDR3 is 15 residues. Germline V gene lookup returns CDR1 LNHNV and CDR2 YYDKDF (reference sequence). CDR3 in DNA: TGTGCCACCAGCAGAGATAGGGGCCCTTCCTACGAGCAGTACTTC. It codes for CATSRDRGPSYEQYF.

This rearrangement joins TRBV6-1 to TRBJ2-5, with 10 bases fitting TRBD2. J gave up 5 bases and V 5 bases, and 8 bases lay outside the gene matches. Germline CDR1 reads MNHNS; CDR2 reads SASEGT. The CDR3 spans 15 residues. CDR3 in DNA: TGTGCCAGCAGTCCGTCCCTAGCGGGAGATGAGACCCAGTACTTC. This translates into CASSPSLAGDETQYF.

J is TRBJ2-7 and V is TRBV12-5; D is unresolved. The germline V gene has CDR1 LGHNT and CDR2 FRNRAP. Trimming stripped 2 bases from V and 2 bases from J, with 13 bases between. The CDR3 is 15 amino acids. The chain's CDR3 is CASGLLLDPTYEQYF. CDR3 DNA: TGTGCTAGTGGTTTGTTGCTAGACCCAACCTACGAGCAGTACTTC.

CDR3 in DNA: TGCAGCGTTGAACGGCCAGGACAAGGACCCGAGCAGTACTTC. It codes for CSVERPGQGPEQYF. The V and J genes are TRBV29-1 and TRBJ2-7; D possibly corresponds to TRBD1 (5 bases). This CDR3 spans 14 amino acids. Between the trimmed V and J ends, which lost 2 bases and 6 bases, there was a span of 17 bases. Per the germline V gene, CDR1 is SQVTM and CDR2 is ANQGSEA.

The rearrangement uses TRBV14 and TRBJ2-7, with a tentative D call TRBD1 (6 bases). V lost 1 base and J lost 6, with 31 bases in between. Germline CDR1 SGHDN, CDR2 FVKESK. There are 20 residues in the CDR3. CDR3 sequence: CASSQARHSHGTPNLVEQYF. Here the CDR3 DNA reads TGTGCCAGCAGCCAAGCCCGACACTCCCATGGGACACCAAACCTGGTCGAGCAGTACTTC.

Regarding this clone: It is likely a read error, because the conserved phenylalanine at the end of the CDR3 is missing. Because the CDR3's place on the DNA is in doubt, the DNA is left out and the CDR3 is given as listed by TCRdb. This chain uses TRBV2 with TRBJ2-3; no DNA check was done on the table's D call, TRBD2. The germline gives CDR1 SNHLY, CDR2 FYNNEI. The CDR3 length equals 16 residues, ends included. CDR3 in amino acids: CASSEVLAAKTGWIVG.

The V call is TRBV11-2, the J call TRBJ2-7, with D possibly TRBD1 on 6 matching bases. V was pared by 2 bases and J by 1 base, with 9 bases between. Germline CDR1 reads SGHAT; CDR2 reads FQNNGV. The CDR3 contains 14 residues. CDR3 in amino acids: CASSLPGQSYEQYF. CDR3 sequence (DNA): TGTGCCAGCAGCTTACCTGGACAGTCCTACGAGCAGTACTTC.

The gene calls are TRBV6-1 and TRBJ2-7; a weak D match, TRBD2 (6 bases). V was cut by 4 bases and J by 2 bases, with 12 bases left in between. The CDR3 spans 14 residues. Germline-derived CDR1 and CDR2 are MNHNS and SASEGT. The CDR3 region has the DNA TGTGCCAGCAGTGGAAGGAGGGCCGCCTACGAGCAGTACTTC. Translating it yields CASSGRRAAYEQYF.

This chain connects TRBV18 to TRBJ2-7; no definite D call. Trimming cost V 1 base and J 3 bases, with 7 bases left between them. CDR1 is KGHSH and CDR2 is LQKENI in the germline V gene. The CDR3 has 13 amino acids. As DNA, the CDR3 is TGTGCCAGCTCACCACTATCGGGCTACGAGCAGTACTTC. It is translated as CASSPLSGYEQYF.

The chain carries TRBV10-1 and TRBJ2-7; D might be TRBD1 (6 bases). Trimming took 6 bases from V and 4 from J, leaving 16 bases between them. CDR1 is WNHNN, CDR2 SYGVQD, per germline (reference sequence). The CDR3 loop spans 14 amino acids. The CDR3 here is CASSPRGLWYEQYF. The CDR3 DNA reads as TGCGCCAGCAGCCCGAGGGGGTTGTGGTACGAGCAGTACTTC.

This chain uses TRBV7-2 with TRBJ2-7; 15 positions agree with TRBD2. Germline V gene lookup returns CDR1 SGHTA and CDR2 FQGNSA. This CDR3 has 18 amino acids. Germline trimming cut 3 bases from V and 4 bases from J; bases unmatched to any gene: 10. The CDR3 DNA sequence: TGTGCCAGCAGCTTTGGGACTAGCGGGAGGAGTGGGTTATACGAGCAGTACTTC. Protein: CASSFGTSGRSGLYEQYF.

The chain employs TRBV2 and TRBJ2-7, with 11 nucleotides matching TRBD2. Losses at the gene ends were 4 bases for V and 7 bases for J; bases not matched to a gene: 9. The CDR3 totals 15 residues. CDR1 and CDR2 from the germline V gene are SNHLY and FYNNEI. CDR3 DNA: TGTGCCAGCAGTGTCGTTAGCGGGAGGGCCGGGGAGCAGTACTTC. The encoded protein is CASSVVSGRAGEQYF.

This chain joins TRBV21-1 and TRBJ2-5; whether TRBD2, the table's D call, matches the DNA was not checked. TRBV21-1 is reported as a pseudogene. The CDR3 is 15 amino acids. CDR3 loop: CASSKDGGSEKTQYF. For the CDR3, the DNA is TGTGCCAGCAGCAAAGACGGCGGGAGCGAGAAGACCCAGTACTTC.

J is TRBJ2-4 and V is TRBV10-3, with D perhaps TRBD2 (6 bases). The CDR3 is 16 residues long. CDR1 and CDR2 from the germline V gene are ENHRY and SYGVKD. V shed 2 bases and J shed 3 bases, with 14 bases lying between them. Here the CDR3 DNA reads TGTGCCATCAGTGAGGAGCGGGCCAAACTCAAAAACATTCAGTACTTC. Translating it yields CAISEERAKLKNIQYF.

This CDR3 is CASSQGTGVFYGYTF. The DNA of the CDR3 is TGTGCCAGCAGCCAAGGGACAGGGGTCTTCTATGGCTACACCTTC. The chain couples TRBV4-2 to TRBJ1-2, with 9 bases lining up with TRBD1. The CDR3 runs 15 residues. Trimming at V came to 1 base and at J to 4 bases, leaving 4 bases not matched to a gene. CDR1 LGHNA and CDR2 YNFKEQ come from the germline V gene.

This chain connects TRBV5-8 to TRBJ1-1, with TRBD1 identical over 7 bases. From germline, CDR1 is SGHTS and CDR2 YDEGEE. The CDR3 runs 14 residues. V shed 4 bases and J 5 bases; nucleotides not matched to a gene: 8. CDR3 coding DNA: TGTGCCAGCAGCACGGAAGGGGGCTGGACTGAAGCTTTCTTT. This codes for CASSTEGGWTEAFF.

The J gene is TRBJ2-4, the V gene TRBV19; D is unclear. V gave up 3 bases and J gave up 3 bases, with 24 bases separating them. Looked up from germline, CDR1 is LNHDA and CDR2 is SQIVND (reference sequence). CDR3 length: 19 amino acids. CDR3 sequence reads: CASSMAGRKVSNDKNIQYF. Here the CDR3 DNA reads TGTGCCAGTAGTATGGCAGGCCGTAAGGTCAGTAACGACAAAAACATTCAGTACTTC.

This rearrangement joins TRBV18 to TRBJ1-3, with D possibly matching TRBD1 (5 bases). This CDR3 comprises 17 residues. Germline V gene data show CDR1 as KGHSH and CDR2 as LQKENI. V shed 0 bases and J shed 0 bases, with 12 bases lying between them. The CDR3 bases are TGTGCCAGCTCACCACCGCGACAGAGAGTCTCTGGAAACACCATATATTTT. Translation: CASSPPRQRVSGNTIYF.

This chain connects TRBV4-1 to TRBJ2-7; a possible D gene is TRBD2 (5 bases). Deletions cut 4 bases from V and 1 base from J, with 14 bases between. The germline CDR1 and CDR2 sequences are MGHRA and YSYEKL. The CDR3 sequence is 15 residues long. The CDR3 DNA follows: TGCGCCAGCAGCCGGAGGACGTCTCTTTCCTACGAGCAGTACTTC. Protein product: CASSRRTSLSYEQYF.

This clone was seen more than once but under ten times. V gene TRBV5-1 combines with J gene TRBJ1-3; 9 bases line up with TRBD1. CDR3 size: 15 residues. Germline trimming cut 5 bases from V and 0 bases from J; bases unmatched to any gene: 3. Germline V CDR1 and CDR2: SGHRS, YFSETQ. CDR3 nucleotides: TGCGCCAGCAGGGACAGGGGCGTCTCTGGAAACACCATATATTTT. Amino acid sequence: CASRDRGVSGNTIYF.

V is TRBV9 and J is TRBJ2-1, with 12 nucleotides matching TRBD2. The CDR3 is 15 amino acids. Germline values: CDR1 SGDLS, CDR2 YYNGEE. The V segment lost 0 bases and the J segment 10 bases; nucleotides outside the gene matches: 5. This chain's CDR3 is CASSVAGLAGWEQFF. CDR3 DNA sequence: TGTGCCAGCAGCGTAGCCGGACTAGCGGGATGGGAGCAGTTCTTC.

V is TRBV9 and J is TRBJ2-1; 13 bases match TRBD2. The germline gives CDR1 SGDLS, CDR2 YYNGEE. With 0 bases clipped from V and 7 bases from J, the junction kept 25 bases outside the gene matches. This CDR3 region has 23 residues. The CDR3 DNA sequence: TGTGCCAGCAGCGTAGTAGACCCCCGAGGGACTAGCGGGATTGCCACTCTGAGGAATGAGCAGTTCTTC. Residues: CASSVVDPRGTSGIATLRNEQFF.

Here the CDR3 DNA reads TGTGCCAGTAGTACGCCGACCGGGACTAGCGGGAGCTCCTACGAGCAGTACTTC. Encoded protein: CASSTPTGTSGSSYEQYF. The chain employs TRBV19 and TRBJ2-7; 14 bases fit TRBD2. Trimming cost V 4 bases and J 0 bases; bases outside gene matches: 8. The germline V gene has CDR1 LNHDA and CDR2 SQIVND (reference sequence). This CDR3 is built from 18 residues.

The genes are TRBV29-1 and TRBJ2-1; 11 positions agree with TRBD2. V trimming: 4 bases; J trimming: 8 bases; junction bases outside the gene matches: 4. The V gene's germline CDR1 is SQVTM and CDR2 ANQGSEA. This CDR3 is 13 amino acids long. The CDR3 bases are TGCAGCGTTGGACTAGCGGGAAGCTATGAGCAGTTCTTC. Its translation: CSVGLAGSYEQFF.

V and J are TRBV6-5 and TRBJ1-1; TRBD1 matches at 7 bases. The CDR3 consists of 12 residues. The V and J ends lost 11 bases and 0 bases, in that order; junction bases with no gene match: 3. CDR1 and CDR2 (germline): MNHEY, SVGAGI. The CDR3 DNA follows: TGTGCCTCACAGGGGATGAACACTGAAGCTTTCTTT. Encoded protein: CASQGMNTEAFF.

The chain uses TRBV4-1 and TRBJ2-7; a weak D match, TRBD2 (5 bases). Trimming cost V 4 bases and J 0 bases, with 19 bases left between them. The germline V gene has CDR1 MGHRA and CDR2 YSYEKL. The CDR3 runs 17 residues. The CDR3, as DNA: TGCGCCAGCAGCCCGAGTAATCTGGACTGGAACTCCTACGAGCAGTACTTC. It specifies CASSPSNLDWNSYEQYF.

V usage is TRBV29-1 and J usage is TRBJ1-1; maybe TRBD1 (5 bases). Germline CDR1 and CDR2: SQVTM and ANQGSEA. Trimming shortened V by 0 bases and J by 1 base, and 15 bases separated the two germline ends. The CDR3 contains 16 residues. CDR3 sequence reads: CSVEDGRGDPNTEAFF. CDR3 in DNA: TGCAGCGTTGAAGATGGCCGCGGGGACCCGAACACTGAAGCTTTCTTT.

With respect to this clone: Other DNA sequences of this sample code for an identical CDR3. The chain recombines TRBV7-2 with TRBJ2-7, with 12 bases matching TRBD1. V shed 0 bases and J 6 bases; nucleotides not matched to a gene: 3. Per the germline V gene, CDR1 is SGHTA and CDR2 is FQGNSA. The CDR3 totals 15 residues. The CDR3 here is CASSLAGQGAGEQYF. The CDR3 nucleotides read TGTGCCAGCAGCTTAGCGGGACAGGGGGCCGGCGAGCAGTACTTC.